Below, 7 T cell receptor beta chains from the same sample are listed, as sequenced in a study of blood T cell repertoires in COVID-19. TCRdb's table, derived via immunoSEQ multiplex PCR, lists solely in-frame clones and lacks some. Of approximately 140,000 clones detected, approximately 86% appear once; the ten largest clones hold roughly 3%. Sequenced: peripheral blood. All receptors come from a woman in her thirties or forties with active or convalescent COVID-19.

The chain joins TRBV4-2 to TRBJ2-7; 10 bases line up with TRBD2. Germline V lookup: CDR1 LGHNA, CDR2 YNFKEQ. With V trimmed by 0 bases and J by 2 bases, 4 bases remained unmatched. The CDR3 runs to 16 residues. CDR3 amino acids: CASSQEPSGGPYEQYF. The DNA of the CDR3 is TGTGCCAGCAGCCAAGAGCCTAGCGGGGGACCCTACGAGCAGTACTTC.

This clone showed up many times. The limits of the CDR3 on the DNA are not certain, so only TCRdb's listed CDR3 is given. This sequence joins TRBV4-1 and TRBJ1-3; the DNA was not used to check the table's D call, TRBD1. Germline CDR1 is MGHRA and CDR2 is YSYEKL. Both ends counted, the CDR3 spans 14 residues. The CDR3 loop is CASSQDVATGTCIF.

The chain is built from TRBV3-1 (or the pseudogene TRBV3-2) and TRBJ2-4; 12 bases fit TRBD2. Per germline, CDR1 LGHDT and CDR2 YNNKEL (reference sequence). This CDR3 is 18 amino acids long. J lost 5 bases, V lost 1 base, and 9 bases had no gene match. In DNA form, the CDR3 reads TGTGCCAGCAGCCAAGGTCAACTAGCGGGGGGCCCGCAAAACATTCAGTACTTC. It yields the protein CASSQGQLAGGPQNIQYF.

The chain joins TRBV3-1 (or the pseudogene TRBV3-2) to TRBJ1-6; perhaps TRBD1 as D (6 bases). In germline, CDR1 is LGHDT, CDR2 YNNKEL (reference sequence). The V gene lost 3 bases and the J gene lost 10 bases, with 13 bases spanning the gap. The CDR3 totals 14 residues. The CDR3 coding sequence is TGTGCCAGCAGCCAGAATAGGGGGGGATCACCCCTCCACTTT. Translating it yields CASSQNRGGSPLHF.

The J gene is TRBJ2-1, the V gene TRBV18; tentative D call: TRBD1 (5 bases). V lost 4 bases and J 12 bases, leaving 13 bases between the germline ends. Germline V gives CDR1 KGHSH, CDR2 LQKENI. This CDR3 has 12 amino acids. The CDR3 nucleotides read TGTGCCAGCTCACGACGGACAAGGGGGCAGTTCTTC. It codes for CASSRRTRGQFF.

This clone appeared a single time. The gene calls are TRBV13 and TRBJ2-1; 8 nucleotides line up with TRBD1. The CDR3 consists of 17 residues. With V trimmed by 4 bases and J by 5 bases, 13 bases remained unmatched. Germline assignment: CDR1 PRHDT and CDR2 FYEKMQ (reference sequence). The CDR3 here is CASSSPLRQGPNNEQFF. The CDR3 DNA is TGTGCCAGCAGCTCCCCCCTCCGACAGGGGCCGAACAATGAGCAGTTCTTC.

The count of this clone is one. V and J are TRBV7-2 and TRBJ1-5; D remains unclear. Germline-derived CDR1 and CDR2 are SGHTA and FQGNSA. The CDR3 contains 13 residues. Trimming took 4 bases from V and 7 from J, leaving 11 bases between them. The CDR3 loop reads CASSSLSLQPQHF. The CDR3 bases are TGTGCCAGCAGCTCGCTCAGTCTGCAGCCCCAGCATTTT.